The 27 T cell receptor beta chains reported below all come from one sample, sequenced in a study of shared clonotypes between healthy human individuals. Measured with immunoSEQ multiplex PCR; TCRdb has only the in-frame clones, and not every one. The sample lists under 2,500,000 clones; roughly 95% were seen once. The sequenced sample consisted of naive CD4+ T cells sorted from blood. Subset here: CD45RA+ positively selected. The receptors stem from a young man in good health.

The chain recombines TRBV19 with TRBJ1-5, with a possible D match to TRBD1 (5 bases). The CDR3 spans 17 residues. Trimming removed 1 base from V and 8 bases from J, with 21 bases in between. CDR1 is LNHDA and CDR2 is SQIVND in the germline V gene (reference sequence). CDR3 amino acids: CASSIALMGGVEEPQHF. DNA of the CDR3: TGTGCCAGTAGTATAGCGCTTATGGGGGGAGTTGAGGAGCCCCAGCATTTT.

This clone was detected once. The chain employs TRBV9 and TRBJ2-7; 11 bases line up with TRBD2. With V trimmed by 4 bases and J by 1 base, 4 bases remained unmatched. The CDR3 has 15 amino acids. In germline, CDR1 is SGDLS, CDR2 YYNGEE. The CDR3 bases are TGTGCCAGCAGCACCACTAGCGGGAGTTCCTACGAGCAGTACTTC. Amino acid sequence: CASSTTSGSSYEQYF.

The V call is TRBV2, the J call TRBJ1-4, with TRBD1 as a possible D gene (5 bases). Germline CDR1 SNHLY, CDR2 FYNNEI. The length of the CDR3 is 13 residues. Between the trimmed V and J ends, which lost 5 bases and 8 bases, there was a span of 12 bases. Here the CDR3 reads CASSSGIREKLFF. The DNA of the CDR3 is TGTGCCAGCAGTTCAGGGATACGGGAAAAACTGTTTTTT.

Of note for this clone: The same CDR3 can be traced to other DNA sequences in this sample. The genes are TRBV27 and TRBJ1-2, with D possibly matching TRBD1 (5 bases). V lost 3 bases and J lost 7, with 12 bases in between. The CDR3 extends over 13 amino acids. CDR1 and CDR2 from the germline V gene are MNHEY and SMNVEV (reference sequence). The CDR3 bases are TGTGCCAGCAGTTTTCGGGGCTTGGGTGGCTACACCTTC. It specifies CASSFRGLGGYTF.

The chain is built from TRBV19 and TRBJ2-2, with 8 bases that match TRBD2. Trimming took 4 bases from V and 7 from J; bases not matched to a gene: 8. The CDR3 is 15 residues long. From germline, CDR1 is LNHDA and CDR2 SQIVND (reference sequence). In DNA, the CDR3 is TGTGCCAGTAGTACGGCGGGGGGCTTTGGCGGGGAGCTGTTTTTT. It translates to CASSTAGGFGGELFF.

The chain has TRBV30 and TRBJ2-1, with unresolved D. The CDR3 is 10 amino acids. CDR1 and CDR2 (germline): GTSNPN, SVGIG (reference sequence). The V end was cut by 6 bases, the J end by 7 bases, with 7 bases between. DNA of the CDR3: TGTGCCTGTGGACGGAATGAGCAGTTCTTC. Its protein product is CACGRNEQFF.

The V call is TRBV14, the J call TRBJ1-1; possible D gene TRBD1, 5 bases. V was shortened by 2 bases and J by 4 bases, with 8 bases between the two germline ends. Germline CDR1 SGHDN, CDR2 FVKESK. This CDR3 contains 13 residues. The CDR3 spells CASSQLGGTEAFF. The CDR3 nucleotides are TGTGCCAGCAGCCAATTGGGGGGCACTGAAGCTTTCTTT.

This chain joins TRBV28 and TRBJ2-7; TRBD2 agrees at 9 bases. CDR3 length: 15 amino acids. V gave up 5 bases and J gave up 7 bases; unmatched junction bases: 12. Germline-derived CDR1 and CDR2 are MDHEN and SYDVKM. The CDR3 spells CASSRWTSAGGEQYF. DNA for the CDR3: TGTGCCAGCAGTAGATGGACTAGCGCCGGGGGGGAGCAGTACTTC.

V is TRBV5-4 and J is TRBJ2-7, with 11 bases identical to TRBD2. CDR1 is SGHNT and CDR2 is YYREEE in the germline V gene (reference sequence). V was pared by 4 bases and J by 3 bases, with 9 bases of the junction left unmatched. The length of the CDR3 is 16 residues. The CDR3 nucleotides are TGTGCCAGCAGCCCGGGGGGTACTAGCGGGGGCTACGAGCAGTACTTC. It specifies CASSPGGTSGGYEQYF.

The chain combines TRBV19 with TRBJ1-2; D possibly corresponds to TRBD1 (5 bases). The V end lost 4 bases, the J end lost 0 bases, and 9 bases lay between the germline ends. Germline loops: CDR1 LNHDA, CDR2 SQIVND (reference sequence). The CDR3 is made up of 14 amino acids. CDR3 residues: CASSTAGSNYGYTF. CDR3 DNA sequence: TGTGCCAGTAGTACCGCAGGGTCTAACTATGGCTACACCTTC.

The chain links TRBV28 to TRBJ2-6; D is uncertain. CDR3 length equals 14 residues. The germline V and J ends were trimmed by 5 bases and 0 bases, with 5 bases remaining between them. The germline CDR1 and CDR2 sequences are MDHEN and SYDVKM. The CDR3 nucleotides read TGTGCCAGCAGTACAGCCTCTGGGGCCAACGTCCTGACTTTC. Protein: CASSTASGANVLTF.

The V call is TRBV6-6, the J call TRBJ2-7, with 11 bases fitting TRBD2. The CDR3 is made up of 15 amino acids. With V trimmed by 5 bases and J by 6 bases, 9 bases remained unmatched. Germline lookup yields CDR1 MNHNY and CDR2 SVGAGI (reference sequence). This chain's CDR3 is CASSASGTSGFEQYF. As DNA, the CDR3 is TGTGCCAGCAGTGCGTCCGGGACTAGCGGATTCGAGCAGTACTTC.

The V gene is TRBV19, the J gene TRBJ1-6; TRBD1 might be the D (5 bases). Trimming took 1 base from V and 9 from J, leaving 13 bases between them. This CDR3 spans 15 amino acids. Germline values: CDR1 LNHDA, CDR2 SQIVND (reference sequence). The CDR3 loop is CASSIVQGGSSPLHF. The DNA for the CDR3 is TGTGCCAGTAGTATAGTGCAGGGCGGGAGTTCACCCCTCCACTTT.

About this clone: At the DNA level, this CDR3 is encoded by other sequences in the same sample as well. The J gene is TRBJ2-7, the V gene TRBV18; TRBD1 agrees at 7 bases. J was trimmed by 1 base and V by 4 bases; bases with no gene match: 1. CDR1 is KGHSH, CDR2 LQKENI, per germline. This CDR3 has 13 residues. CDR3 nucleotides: TGTGCCAGCTCACGGACAGGATCCTACGAGCAGTACTTC. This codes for CASSRTGSYEQYF.

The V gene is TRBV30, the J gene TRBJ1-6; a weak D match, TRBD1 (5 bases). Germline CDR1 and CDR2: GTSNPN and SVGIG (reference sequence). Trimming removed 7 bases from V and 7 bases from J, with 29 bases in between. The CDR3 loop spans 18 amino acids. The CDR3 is CALSGTSLKGGVNSPLHF. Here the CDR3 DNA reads TGTGCCTTATCCGGGACCTCCCTTAAGGGTGGGGTAAATTCACCCCTCCACTTT.

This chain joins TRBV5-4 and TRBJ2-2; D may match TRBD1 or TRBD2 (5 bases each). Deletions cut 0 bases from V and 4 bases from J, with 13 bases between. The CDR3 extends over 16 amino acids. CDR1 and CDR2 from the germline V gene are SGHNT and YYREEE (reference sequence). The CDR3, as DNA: TGTGCCAGCAGCTTGGTGAGGGGTTCGCCCACCGGGGAGCTGTTTTTT. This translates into CASSLVRGSPTGELFF.

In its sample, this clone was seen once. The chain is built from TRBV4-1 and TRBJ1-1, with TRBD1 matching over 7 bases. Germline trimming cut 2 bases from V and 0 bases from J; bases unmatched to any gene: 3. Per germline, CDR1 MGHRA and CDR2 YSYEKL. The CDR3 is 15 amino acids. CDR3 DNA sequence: TGCGCCAGCAGCCAACGGACAGGAATGAACACTGAAGCTTTCTTT. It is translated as CASSQRTGMNTEAFF.

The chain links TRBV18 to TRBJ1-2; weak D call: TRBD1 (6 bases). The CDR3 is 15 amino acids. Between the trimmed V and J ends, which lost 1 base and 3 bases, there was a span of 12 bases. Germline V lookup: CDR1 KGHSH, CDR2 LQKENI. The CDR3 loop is CASSPLSSGDYGYTF. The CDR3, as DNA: TGTGCCAGCTCACCACTCAGCTCAGGGGACTATGGCTACACCTTC.

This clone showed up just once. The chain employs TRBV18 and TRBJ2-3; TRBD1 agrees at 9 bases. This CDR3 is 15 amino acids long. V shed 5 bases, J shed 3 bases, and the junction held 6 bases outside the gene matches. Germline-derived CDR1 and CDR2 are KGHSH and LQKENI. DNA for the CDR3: TGTGCCAGCTCATCATCGACAGGGGGTACAGATACGCAGTATTTT. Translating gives CASSSSTGGTDTQYF.

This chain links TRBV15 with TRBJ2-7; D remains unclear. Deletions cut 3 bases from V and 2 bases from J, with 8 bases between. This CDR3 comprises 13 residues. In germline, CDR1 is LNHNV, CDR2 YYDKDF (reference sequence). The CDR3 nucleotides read TGTGCCACCAGCAGGGTGAAAACCTACGAGCAGTACTTC. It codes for CATSRVKTYEQYF.

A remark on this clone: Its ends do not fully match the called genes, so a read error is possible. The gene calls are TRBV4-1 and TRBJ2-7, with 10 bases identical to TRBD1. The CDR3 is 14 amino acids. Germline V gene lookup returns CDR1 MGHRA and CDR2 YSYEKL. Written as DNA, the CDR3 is TGCGCCAGCAGCCAAGGGGACAGGGGACCCTCTCAGAGCTTC. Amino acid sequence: CASSQGDRGPSQSF.

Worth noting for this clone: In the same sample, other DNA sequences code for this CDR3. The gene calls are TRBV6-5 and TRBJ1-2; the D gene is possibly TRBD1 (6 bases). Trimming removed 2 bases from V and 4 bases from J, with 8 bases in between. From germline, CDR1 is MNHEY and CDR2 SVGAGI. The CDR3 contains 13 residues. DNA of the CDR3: TGTGCCAGCAGTTACGCGACAGGCTATGGCTACACCTTC. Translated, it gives CASSYATGYGYTF.

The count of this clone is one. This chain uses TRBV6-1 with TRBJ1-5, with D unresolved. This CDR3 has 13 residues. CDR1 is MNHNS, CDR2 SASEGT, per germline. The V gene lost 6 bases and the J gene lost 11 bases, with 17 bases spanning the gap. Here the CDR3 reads CASRGLIGVAQHF. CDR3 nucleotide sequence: TGTGCCAGCAGGGGATTAATCGGCGTGGCCCAGCATTTT.

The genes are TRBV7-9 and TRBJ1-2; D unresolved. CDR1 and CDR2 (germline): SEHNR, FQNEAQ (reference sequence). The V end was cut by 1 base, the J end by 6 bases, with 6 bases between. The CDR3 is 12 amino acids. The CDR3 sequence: CASSLVQNGYTF. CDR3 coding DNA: TGTGCCAGCAGCTTAGTACAGAATGGCTACACCTTC.

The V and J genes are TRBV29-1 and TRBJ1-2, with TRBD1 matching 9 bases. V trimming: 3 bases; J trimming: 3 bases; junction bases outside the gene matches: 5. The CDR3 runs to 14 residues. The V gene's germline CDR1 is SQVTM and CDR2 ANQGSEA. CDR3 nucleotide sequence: TGCAGCGTTGACCCACAGGGGGCGGACTATGGCTACACCTTC. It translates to CSVDPQGADYGYTF.

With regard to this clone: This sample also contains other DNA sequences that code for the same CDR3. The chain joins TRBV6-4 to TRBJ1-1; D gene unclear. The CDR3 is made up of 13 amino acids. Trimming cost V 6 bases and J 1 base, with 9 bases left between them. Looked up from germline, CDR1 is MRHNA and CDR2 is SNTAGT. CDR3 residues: CASSASGNTEAFF. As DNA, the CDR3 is TGTGCCAGCAGCGCTAGTGGGAACACTGAAGCTTTCTTT.

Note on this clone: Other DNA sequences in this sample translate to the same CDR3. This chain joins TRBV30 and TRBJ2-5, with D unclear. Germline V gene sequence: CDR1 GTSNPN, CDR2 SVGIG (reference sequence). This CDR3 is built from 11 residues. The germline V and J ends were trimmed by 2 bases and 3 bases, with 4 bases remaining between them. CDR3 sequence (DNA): TGTGCCTGGAGTTTAGAAGAGACCCAGTACTTC. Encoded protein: CAWSLEETQYF.